This T cell receptor (beta chain) appears in the sequencing data of a study of blood T cell repertoires in COVID-19. The CDR3 totals 12 residues. In germline, CDR1 is MDHEN, CDR2 SYDVKM. Trimming removed 3 bases at V and 3 bases at J, with 5 bases between. Here immunoSEQ multiplex PCR was the method, and the copy in TCRdb shows in-frame clones only, minus some. The table shows over 200,000 clones, with 75% to 85% occurring only once. Sequencing used peripheral blood. The origin of this receptor is a woman aged 30 to 39 with COVID-19, enrolled during active disease. This rearrangement joins TRBV28 to TRBJ1-2; D gene unclear. DNA for the CDR3: TGTGCCAGCAGTTTCCAGGACTATGGCTACACCTTC. It yields the protein CASSFQDYGYTF.